The following is a T cell receptor beta chain sequence with its context. V shed 5 bases and J shed 3 bases, with 14 bases lying between them. Germline V gives CDR1 LNHDA, CDR2 SQIVND (reference sequence). The length of the CDR3 is 15 residues. In the study's own analysis: Reference gene primer amplification gave nucleated cell count estimates. Sequenced by immunoSEQ multiplex PCR; TCRdb stores in-frame clones only, minus some. V and J calls and clone size are copied from that table; D and trimming were computed from the DNA. The sample yields approximately 250,000 clones, roughly 82% seen once. This entry is derived from a study of blood T cell repertoires in COVID-19. In the study overall: COVID-19 samples, acute and convalescent, were from the United States, Italy and Spain. From T cells, B-cell-depleted T cells, or PBMCs came the material, which was cDNA or gDNA.

This clonotype was sampled from a middle-aged man who had recovered from COVID-19. Input material: peripheral blood. The chain uses TRBV19 and TRBJ1-5; D ambiguous. CDR3 sequence: CASSLEAFVNQPQHF. CDR3 sequence (DNA): TGTGCCAGTAGTTTGGAGGCCTTCGTCAATCAGCCCCAGCATTTT.